What follows are 21 T cell receptor beta chains derived from one specimen sequenced in a study of beta chain features in type 1 diabetes. For these TCRs, the target antigens are not known. Study conclusions and caveats: There was a moderate but significant shortening of TCRB CDR3s in all four CD4+ subsets of Type 1 diabetes patients.

cDNA synthesis used the whole RNA isolate, giving expressed TCRB sequences. Data came from immunoSEQ multiplex PCR; TCRdb stores just in-frame clones and leaves some out. Of roughly 150,000 clones in the sample, almost 8% were seen once. The sequencing sample was made of central memory CD4+ T cells from blood. The receptors shown here come from a man between 18 and 35 years old with type 1 diabetes.

This clone was counted between two and nine times. V usage is TRBV11-2 and J usage is TRBJ2-1; possibly TRBD2 for D (5 bases). The germline gives CDR1 SGHAT, CDR2 FQNNGV. This CDR3 is built from 14 residues. V lost 1 base and J 5 bases, leaving 9 bases between the germline ends. The CDR3 nucleotides read TGTGCCAGCAGCTTAGTCCCCGGGAACAATGAGCAGTTCTTC. Its protein is CASSLVPGNNEQFF.

This clone was picked up a small number of times. V is TRBV11-2 and J is TRBJ2-5, with 7 bases identical to TRBD2. CDR3 length equals 16 residues. V lost 0 bases and J lost 1; bases outside the gene matches: 5. Per the germline V gene, CDR1 is SGHAT and CDR2 is FQNNGV. The CDR3: CASSLERGGGQETQYF. CDR3 DNA sequence: TGTGCCAGCAGCTTAGAGCGTGGGGGGGGCCAAGAGACCCAGTACTTC.

The chain uses TRBV4-3 and TRBJ2-1, with 8 bases matching TRBD2. The CDR3 runs to 18 residues. V was clipped by 3 bases and J by 1 base; unmatched bases: 11. Germline V lookup: CDR1 LGHNA, CDR2 YSLEER. The CDR3 spells CASSQAYAGGGSYNEQFF. As DNA, the CDR3 is TGCGCCAGCAGCCAGGCTTACGCCGGGGGGGGGTCCTACAATGAGCAGTTCTTC.

This clone was seen only a few times. The chain carries TRBV11-2 and TRBJ2-5, with 7 bases identical to TRBD2. Germline V gives CDR1 SGHAT, CDR2 FQNNGV. This CDR3 comprises 17 residues. The J segment lost 2 bases and the V segment lost 7 bases, leaving 16 bases of the junction unmatched. The CDR3 DNA is TGTGCCAGCACGGCTCGAGCGGGGTCCGGATCTCAAGAGACCCAGTACTTC. Amino acids: CASTARAGSGSQETQYF.

This clone has a handful of counts. This rearrangement joins TRBV9 to TRBJ2-7; TRBD2 matches at 8 bases. Looked up from germline, CDR1 is SGDLS and CDR2 is YYNGEE. The trim removed 4 bases at V and 3 bases at J, leaving 9 bases unmatched. The CDR3 contains 15 residues. The CDR3 region has the DNA TGTGCCAGCAGCCCGGGACTAGACACGATCTACGAGCAGTACTTC. Translated: CASSPGLDTIYEQYF.

V usage is TRBV19 and J usage is TRBJ2-1; a weak D match, TRBD2 (6 bases). Germline values: CDR1 LNHDA, CDR2 SQIVND (reference sequence). The CDR3 is 14 amino acids. The V and J ends lost 9 bases and 6 bases respectively, with 18 bases between them. As DNA, the CDR3 is TGTGCCAGGGGGCGCGGGAACGCCGGCAATGAGCAGTTCTTC. Its protein product is CARGRGNAGNEQFF.

This clone has more than one count but fewer than ten. The V call is TRBV28, the J call TRBJ1-3, with D perhaps TRBD1 (5 bases). With 11 bases removed from V and 0 bases from J, the gap between germline ends came to 17 bases. This CDR3 contains 15 residues. Germline V gene sequence: CDR1 MDHEN, CDR2 SYDVKM. The DNA of the CDR3 is TGTGCCGGGAAAGGTGGGGCCCACTCTGGAAACACCATATATTTT. It specifies CAGKGGAHSGNTIYF. Drawing the rest from reference TRBV28 and TRBJ1-3, the complete variable domain is DVKVTQSSRYLVKRTGEKVFLECVQDMDHENMFWYRQDPGLGLRLIYFSYDVKMKEKGDIPEGYSVSREKKERFSLILESASTNQTSMYLCAGKGGAHSGNTIYFGEGSWLTVV.

The chain recombines TRBV7-8 with TRBJ2-3; D is possibly TRBD2 (6 bases). This CDR3 has 12 amino acids. The V end was cut by 1 base, the J end by 10 bases, with 9 bases between. Germline V lookup: CDR1 SGHVS, CDR2 FQNEAQ. CDR3 loop: CASSLDGEAQYF. The CDR3, as DNA: TGTGCCAGCAGCTTAGATGGGGAGGCGCAGTATTTT. The variable domain in full, with the rest retrieved from reference TRBV7-8 and TRBJ2-3, is GAGVSQSPRYKVAKRGQDVALRCDPISGHVSLFWYQQALGQGPEFLTYFQNEAQLDKSGLPSDRFFAERPEGSVSTLKIQRTQQEDSAVYLCASSLDGEAQYFGPGTRLTVL.

Only a few counts were recorded for this clone. The V gene is TRBV28, the J gene TRBJ1-1, with a tentative D call TRBD1 (6 bases). The CDR3 runs 14 residues. Germline V lookup: CDR1 MDHEN, CDR2 SYDVKM. Deletions cut 8 bases from V and 4 bases from J, with 17 bases between. The DNA of the CDR3 is TGTGCCAGCCTAAGGCGGGGGGCGAGCACTGAAGCTTTCTTT. The encoded protein is CASLRRGASTEAFF.

This clone was counted between two and nine times. The chain carries TRBV4-3 and TRBJ2-5; D unresolved. Germline V gene sequence: CDR1 LGHNA, CDR2 YSLEER. The CDR3 is 14 amino acids. V was pared by 0 bases and J by 5 bases, with 10 bases between. CDR3 amino acids: CASSQDLPRETQYF. In DNA, the CDR3 is TGCGCCAGCAGCCAAGATTTACCGCGGGAGACCCAGTACTTC.

The chain employs TRBV6-5 and TRBJ1-5; D call uncertain. V was cut by 5 bases and J by 0 bases, with 5 bases left in between. Germline V gene data show CDR1 as MNHEY and CDR2 as SVGAGI. There are 13 residues in the CDR3. The CDR3 is CASSRHSNQPQHF. In DNA form, the CDR3 reads TGTGCCAGCAGTCGACATAGCAATCAGCCCCAGCATTTT.

This clone has just a few counts. The chain links TRBV11-2 to TRBJ2-7; 7 bases agree with TRBD1. The CDR3 runs 15 residues. CDR1 and CDR2 from the germline V gene are SGHAT and FQNNGV. V dropped 0 bases and J dropped 4; count of bases not matched to a gene: 6. In DNA form, the CDR3 reads TGTGCCAGCAGCTTAGAAAGGGGGCCGGGTTACGAGCAGTACTTC. As protein: CASSLERGPGYEQYF.

The chain is built from TRBV23-1 and TRBJ2-7, with D possibly matching TRBD1 (6 bases). TRBV23-1 is annotated as an ORF whose role is uncertain. The CDR3 consists of 18 residues. Trimming took off 4 bases at V and 3 bases at J, with 25 bases between the two ends. DNA of the CDR3: TGCGCCAGCAGTCGAGTCGGGACACCTAAAAGGGCCCACTACGAGCAGTACTTC. Translated, it gives CASSRVGTPKRAHYEQYF.

With respect to this clone: Other DNA sequences in this sample translate to the same CDR3. V usage is TRBV7-2 and J usage is TRBJ1-2; a weak D match, TRBD1 (6 bases). The CDR3 is 13 amino acids. The germline CDR1 and CDR2 sequences are SGHTA and FQGNSA. Trimming took off 4 bases at V and 5 bases at J, with 11 bases between the two ends. The DNA for the CDR3 is TGTGCCAGCAGCTCCGGACAGTTTTATGGCTACACCTTC. Protein sequence: CASSSGQFYGYTF.

The rearrangement joins TRBV15 to TRBJ2-5; 7 nucleotides match TRBD1. The CDR3 extends over 15 amino acids. The germline V gene has CDR1 LNHNV and CDR2 YYDKDF (reference sequence). V was pared by 3 bases and J by 5 bases, with 9 bases of the junction left unmatched. The CDR3 is CATSRALTGSETQYF. The CDR3 nucleotides read TGTGCCACCAGCAGGGCCTTGACAGGGAGTGAGACCCAGTACTTC. Looking up the rest from reference TRBV15 and TRBJ2-5 gives the full variable domain: DAMVIQNPRYQVTQFGKPVTLSCSQTLNHNVMYWYQQKSSQAPKLLFHYYDKDFNNEADTPDNFQSRRPNTSFCFLDIRSPGLGDTAMYLCATSRALTGSETQYFGPGTRLLVL.

This sequence joins TRBV7-2 and TRBJ2-5; possibly TRBD1 for D (6 bases). With 3 bases removed from V and 5 bases from J, the gap between germline ends came to 13 bases. The germline V gene has CDR1 SGHTA and CDR2 FQGNSA. CDR3 length: 14 amino acids. The chain's CDR3 is CASSFIGGRETQYF. DNA of the CDR3: TGTGCCAGCAGCTTCATTGGGGGCAGGGAGACCCAGTACTTC.

This clone appeared a few times. The chain joins TRBV28 to TRBJ1-1; D unresolved. Germline lookup yields CDR1 MDHEN and CDR2 SYDVKM. With 6 bases removed from V and 1 base from J, the gap between germline ends came to 12 bases. CDR3 length: 14 amino acids. The CDR3 DNA reads TGTGCCAGCAGGACCTCTGCGGCGAACACTGAAGCTTTCTTT. Translating it yields CASRTSAANTEAFF.

The V and J genes are TRBV5-6 and TRBJ2-5; D unclear. Between the trimmed V and J ends, which lost 0 bases and 2 bases, there was a span of 8 bases. The CDR3 has 14 amino acids. Per germline, CDR1 SGHDT and CDR2 YYEEEE. CDR3 residues: CASSLGSGQETQYF. The DNA of the CDR3 is TGTGCCAGCAGCTTGGGGTCGGGTCAAGAGACCCAGTACTTC.

This clone was detected ten times or more. The genes are TRBV18 and TRBJ2-2, with 7 bases matching TRBD2. Trimming at V came to 0 bases and at J to 0 bases, leaving 4 bases not matched to a gene. Germline assignment: CDR1 KGHSH and CDR2 LQKENI. This CDR3 region has 17 residues. The CDR3 DNA is TGTGCCAGCTCACCACCGGTGGGGACTACGAACACCGGGGAGCTGTTTTTT. This sequence encodes CASSPPVGTTNTGELFF.

This clone has more than one count but fewer than ten. V is TRBV7-6 and J is TRBJ2-3; possible D gene TRBD1, 5 bases. The CDR3 has 15 residues. The germline V and J ends were trimmed by 5 bases and 1 base, with 13 bases remaining between them. Germline CDR1 and CDR2: SGHVS and FNYEAQ. The CDR3 nucleotides read TGTGCCAGCAGCCCCCAGGGTGACGGCACAGATACGCAGTATTTT. Its protein is CASSPQGDGTDTQYF.

CDR3 loop: CASSIVTTGNYGYTF. For the CDR3, the DNA is TGTGCCAGTAGTATAGTAACGACAGGGAACTATGGCTACACCTTC. The chain links TRBV19 to TRBJ1-2; 7 positions agree with TRBD1. Unmatched junction bases numbered 4, after V lost 1 base and J lost 2 bases. This CDR3 comprises 15 residues. CDR1 is LNHDA and CDR2 is SQIVND in the germline V gene (reference sequence).